The clone carrying this T cell receptor beta chain was detected once. Original processing notes: Reference gene primer amplification gave nucleated cell count estimates. This table comes from immunoSEQ multiplex PCR, and its TCRdb copy is limited to in-frame clones, with some not included. The V and J calls and clone size are taken from that table; D and trimming were inferred from the DNA. The sample consists of 200,000 to 250,000 clones, more than 80% of them appearing once. The data were taken from a study of blood T cell repertoires in COVID-19. The wider study: In each case, the material was cDNA or gDNA derived from T cells, B-cell-depleted T cells, or PBMCs.

This clonotype was obtained from a woman over 75 with COVID-19, enrolled during active disease. The sample taken for sequencing was peripheral blood.

The CDR3 DNA follows: TGTGCTAGTGGTTTGTCAGGATCTGGAAACACCATATATTTT. It translates to CASGLSGSGNTIYF. V and J are TRBV12-5 and TRBJ1-3; no clear D. The ends were cut back, 2 bases at V and 1 base at J, with 6 bases in the middle. The germline V gene encodes CDR1 LGHNT and CDR2 FRNRAP. The CDR3 totals 14 residues. The entire variable domain, with the rest obtained from reference TRBV12-5 and TRBJ1-3, is as follows: DARVTQTPRHKVTEMGQEVTMRCQPILGHNTVFWYRQTMMQGLELLAYFRNRAPLDDSGMPKDRFSAEMPDATLATLKIQPSEPRDSAVYFCASGLSGSGNTIYFGEGSWLTVV.